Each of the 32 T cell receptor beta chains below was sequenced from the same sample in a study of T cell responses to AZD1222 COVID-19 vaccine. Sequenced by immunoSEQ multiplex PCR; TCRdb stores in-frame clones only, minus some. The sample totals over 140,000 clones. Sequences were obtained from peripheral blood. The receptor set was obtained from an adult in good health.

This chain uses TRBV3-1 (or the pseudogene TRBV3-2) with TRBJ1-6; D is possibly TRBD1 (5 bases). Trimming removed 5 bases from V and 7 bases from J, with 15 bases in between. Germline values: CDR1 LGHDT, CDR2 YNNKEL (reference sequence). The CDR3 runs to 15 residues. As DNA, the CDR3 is TGTGCCAGCAGCTCCCGGGACGATGGGAATTCACCCCTCCACTTT. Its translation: CASSSRDDGNSPLHF.

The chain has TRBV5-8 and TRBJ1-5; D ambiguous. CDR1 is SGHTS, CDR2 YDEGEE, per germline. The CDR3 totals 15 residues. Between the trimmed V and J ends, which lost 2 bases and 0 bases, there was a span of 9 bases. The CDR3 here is CASSFRQNSNQPQHF. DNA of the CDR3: TGTGCCAGCAGCTTTAGGCAGAATAGCAATCAGCCCCAGCATTTT. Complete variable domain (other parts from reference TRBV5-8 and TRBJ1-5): EAGVTQSPTHLIKTRGQQATLRCSPISGHTSVYWYQQALGLGLQFLLWYDEGEERNRGNFPPRFSGRQFPNYSSELNVNALELEDSALYLCASSFRQNSNQPQHFGDGTRLSIL.

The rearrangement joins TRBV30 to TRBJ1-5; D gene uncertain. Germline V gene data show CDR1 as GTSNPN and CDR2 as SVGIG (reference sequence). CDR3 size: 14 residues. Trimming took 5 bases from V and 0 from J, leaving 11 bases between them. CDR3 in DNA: TGTGCCTGGGCCCTCGGGCGTAGCAATCAGCCCCAGCATTTT. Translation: CAWALGRSNQPQHF.

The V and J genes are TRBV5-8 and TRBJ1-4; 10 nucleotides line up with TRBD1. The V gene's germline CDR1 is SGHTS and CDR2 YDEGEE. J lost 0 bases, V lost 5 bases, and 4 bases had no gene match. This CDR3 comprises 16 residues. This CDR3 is CASSYGQGATNEKLFF. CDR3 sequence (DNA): TGTGCCAGCAGTTACGGACAGGGGGCAACTAATGAAAAACTGTTTTTT.

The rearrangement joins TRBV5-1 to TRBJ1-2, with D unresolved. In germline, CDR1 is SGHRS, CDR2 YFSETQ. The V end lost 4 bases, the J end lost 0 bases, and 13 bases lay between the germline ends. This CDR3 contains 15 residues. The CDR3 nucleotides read TGCGCCAGCAGCATATCAGACGGACCTAACTATGGCTACACCTTC. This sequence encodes CASSISDGPNYGYTF.

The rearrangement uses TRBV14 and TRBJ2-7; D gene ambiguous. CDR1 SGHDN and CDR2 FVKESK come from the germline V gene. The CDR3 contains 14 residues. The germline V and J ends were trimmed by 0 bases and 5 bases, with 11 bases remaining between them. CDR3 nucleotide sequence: TGTGCCAGCAGCCAAGAGTGGGGTTCGGACGAGCAGTACTTC. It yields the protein CASSQEWGSDEQYF.

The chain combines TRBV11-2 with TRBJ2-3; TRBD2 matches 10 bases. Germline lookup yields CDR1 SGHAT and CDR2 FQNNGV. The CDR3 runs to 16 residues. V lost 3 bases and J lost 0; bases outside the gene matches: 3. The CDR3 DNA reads TGTGCCAGCAGCTTTATAGCGGGGGGTAGCACAGATACGCAGTATTTT. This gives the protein CASSFIAGGSTDTQYF.

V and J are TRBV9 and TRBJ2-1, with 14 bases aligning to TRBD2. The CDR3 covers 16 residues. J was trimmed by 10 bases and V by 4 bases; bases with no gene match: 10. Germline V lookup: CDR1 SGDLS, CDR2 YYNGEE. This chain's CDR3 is CASSPSGTSGGHEQFF. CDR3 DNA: TGTGCCAGCAGCCCATCAGGGACTAGCGGGGGCCACGAGCAGTTCTTC.

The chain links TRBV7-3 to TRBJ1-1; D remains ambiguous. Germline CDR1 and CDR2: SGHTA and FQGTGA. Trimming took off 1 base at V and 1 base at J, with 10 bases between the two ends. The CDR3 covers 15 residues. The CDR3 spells CASSLSPNGNTEAFF. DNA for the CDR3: TGTGCCAGCAGCTTAAGTCCCAACGGGAACACTGAAGCTTTCTTT.

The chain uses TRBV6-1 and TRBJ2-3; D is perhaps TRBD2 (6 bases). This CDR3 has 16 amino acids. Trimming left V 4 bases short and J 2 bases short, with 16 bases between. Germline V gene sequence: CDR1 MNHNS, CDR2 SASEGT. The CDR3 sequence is CASSVPREVNTDTQYF. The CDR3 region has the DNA TGTGCCAGCAGTGTCCCCAGGGAGGTCAACACAGATACGCAGTATTTT.

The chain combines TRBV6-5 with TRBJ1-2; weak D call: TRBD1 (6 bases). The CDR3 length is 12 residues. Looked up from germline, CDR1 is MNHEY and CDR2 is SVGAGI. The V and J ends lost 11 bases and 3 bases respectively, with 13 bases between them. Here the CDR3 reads CAGQDRDYGYTF. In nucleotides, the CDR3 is TGTGCCGGTCAGGACAGAGACTATGGCTACACCTTC.

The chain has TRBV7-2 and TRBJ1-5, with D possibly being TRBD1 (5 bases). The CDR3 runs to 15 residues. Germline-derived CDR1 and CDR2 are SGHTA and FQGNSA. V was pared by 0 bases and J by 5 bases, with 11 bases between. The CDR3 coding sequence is TGTGCCAGCAGCTTAGCAGGGCAGGGACATCAGCCCCAGCATTTT. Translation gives CASSLAGQGHQPQHF. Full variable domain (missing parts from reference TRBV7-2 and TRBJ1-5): GAGVSQSPSNKVTEKGKDVELRCDPISGHTALYWYRQSLGQGLEFLIYFQGNSAPDKSGLPSDRFSAERTGGSVSTLTIQRTQQEDSAVYLCASSLAGQGHQPQHFGDGTRLSIL.

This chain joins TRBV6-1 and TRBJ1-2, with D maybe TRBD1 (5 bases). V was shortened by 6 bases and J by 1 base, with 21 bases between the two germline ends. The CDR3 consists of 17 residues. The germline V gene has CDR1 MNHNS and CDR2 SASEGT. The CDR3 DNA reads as TGTGCCAGCAGCGAACAATCGGGGCGGAGAGTTAACTATGGCTACACCTTC. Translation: CASSEQSGRRVNYGYTF.

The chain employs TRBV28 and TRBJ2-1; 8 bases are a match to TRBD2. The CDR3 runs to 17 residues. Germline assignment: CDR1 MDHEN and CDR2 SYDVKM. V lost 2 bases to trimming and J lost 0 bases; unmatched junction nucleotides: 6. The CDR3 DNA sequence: TGTGCCAGCAGTTTAGGGAAGCGGGGGAGCTCCTACAATGAGCAGTTCTTC. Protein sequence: CASSLGKRGSSYNEQFF.

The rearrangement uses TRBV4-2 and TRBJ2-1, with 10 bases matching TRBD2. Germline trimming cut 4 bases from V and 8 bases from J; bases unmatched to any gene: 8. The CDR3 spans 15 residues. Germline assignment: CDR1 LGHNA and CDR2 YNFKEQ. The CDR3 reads CASSLLAGSFDEQFF. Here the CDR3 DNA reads TGTGCCAGCAGCCTACTAGCGGGGTCGTTCGATGAGCAGTTCTTC.

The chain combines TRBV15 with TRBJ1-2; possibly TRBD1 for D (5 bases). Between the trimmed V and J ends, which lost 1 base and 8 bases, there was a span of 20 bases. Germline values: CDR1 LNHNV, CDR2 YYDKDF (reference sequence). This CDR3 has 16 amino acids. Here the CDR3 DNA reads TGTGCCACCAGCAGAGGCCGGCAGGGACCCGCGCTGGGCTACACCTTC. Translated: CATSRGRQGPALGYTF.

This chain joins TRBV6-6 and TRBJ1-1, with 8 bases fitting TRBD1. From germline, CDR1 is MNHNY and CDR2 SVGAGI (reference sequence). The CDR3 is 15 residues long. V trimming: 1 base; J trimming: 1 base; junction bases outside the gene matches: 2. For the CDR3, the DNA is TGTGCCAGCAGTTACTTTGGGACAGGGAACACTGAAGCTTTCTTT. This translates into CASSYFGTGNTEAFF.

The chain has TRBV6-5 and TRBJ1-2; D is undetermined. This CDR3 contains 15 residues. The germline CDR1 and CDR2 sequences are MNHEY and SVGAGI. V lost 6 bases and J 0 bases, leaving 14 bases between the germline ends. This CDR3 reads CASRRAELTNYGYTF. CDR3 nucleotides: TGTGCCAGCAGGCGGGCGGAACTCACTAACTATGGCTACACCTTC.

CDR3 protein: CASSPESGGYTF. DNA for the CDR3: TGTGCCAGCTCACCAGAATCTGGTGGCTACACCTTC. V usage is TRBV18 and J usage is TRBJ1-2, with D unclear. V lost 2 bases and J 7 bases, leaving 8 bases between the germline ends. The CDR3 has 12 residues. Germline V CDR1 and CDR2: KGHSH, LQKENI.

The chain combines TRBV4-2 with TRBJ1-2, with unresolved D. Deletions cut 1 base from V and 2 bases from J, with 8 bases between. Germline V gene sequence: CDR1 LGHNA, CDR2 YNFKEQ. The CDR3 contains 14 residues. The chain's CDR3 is CASSQGLSNYGYTF. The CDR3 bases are TGTGCCAGCAGCCAAGGACTGAGCAACTATGGCTACACCTTC.

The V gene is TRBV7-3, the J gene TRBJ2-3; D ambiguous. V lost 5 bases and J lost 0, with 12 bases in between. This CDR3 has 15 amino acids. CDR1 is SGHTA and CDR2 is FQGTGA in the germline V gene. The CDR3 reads CASSPDLTSTDTQYF. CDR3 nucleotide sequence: TGTGCCAGCAGCCCAGACTTAACTAGCACAGATACGCAGTATTTT.

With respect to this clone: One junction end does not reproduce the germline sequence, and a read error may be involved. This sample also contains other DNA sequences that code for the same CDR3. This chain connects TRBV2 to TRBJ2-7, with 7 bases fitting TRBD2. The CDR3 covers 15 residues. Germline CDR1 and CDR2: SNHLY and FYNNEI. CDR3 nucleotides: TGTGCTAGCAGGGACCCCGGGGGGAATTCCTACGAGCAGTACTTC. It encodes CASRDPGGNSYEQYF.

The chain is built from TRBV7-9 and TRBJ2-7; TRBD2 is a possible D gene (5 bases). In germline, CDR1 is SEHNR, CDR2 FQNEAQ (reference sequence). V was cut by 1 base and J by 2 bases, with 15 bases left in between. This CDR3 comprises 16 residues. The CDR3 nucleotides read TGTGCCAGCAGCTTAGAAGTTGGTTGGGAGACCTACGAGCAGTACTTC. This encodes CASSLEVGWETYEQYF.

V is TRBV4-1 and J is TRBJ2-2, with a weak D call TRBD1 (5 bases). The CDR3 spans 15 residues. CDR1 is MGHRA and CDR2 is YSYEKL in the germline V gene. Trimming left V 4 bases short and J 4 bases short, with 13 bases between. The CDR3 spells CASSPRGVSTGELFF. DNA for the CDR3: TGCGCCAGCAGCCCTAGGGGTGTGAGCACCGGGGAGCTGTTTTTT.

CDR3 sequence (DNA): TGTGCCTGGAGTGGGGTTTGGACAACCAACTATGGCTACACCTTC. It specifies CAWSGVWTTNYGYTF. The rearrangement links TRBV30 to TRBJ1-2, with a tentative D call TRBD1 (5 bases). This CDR3 is built from 15 residues. V dropped 1 base and J dropped 2 bases, with 14 bases sitting between them. Germline assignment: CDR1 GTSNPN and CDR2 SVGIG (reference sequence).

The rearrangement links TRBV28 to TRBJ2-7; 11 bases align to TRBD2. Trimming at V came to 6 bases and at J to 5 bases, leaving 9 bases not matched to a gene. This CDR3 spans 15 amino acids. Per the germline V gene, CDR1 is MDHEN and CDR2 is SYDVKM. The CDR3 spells CASSRATSGEDEQYF. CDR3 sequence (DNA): TGTGCCAGCAGCCGTGCGACTAGCGGGGAAGACGAGCAGTACTTC.

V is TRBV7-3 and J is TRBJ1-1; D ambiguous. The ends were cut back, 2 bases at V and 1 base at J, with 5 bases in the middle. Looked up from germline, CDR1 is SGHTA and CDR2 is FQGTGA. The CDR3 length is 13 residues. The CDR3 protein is CASSLSGNTEAFF. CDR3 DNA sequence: TGTGCCAGCAGCTTATCTGGGAACACTGAAGCTTTCTTT.

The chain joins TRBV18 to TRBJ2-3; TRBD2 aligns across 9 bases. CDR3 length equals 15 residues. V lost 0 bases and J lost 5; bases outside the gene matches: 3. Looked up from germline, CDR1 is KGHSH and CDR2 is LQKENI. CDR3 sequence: CASSPPSGGGDTQYF. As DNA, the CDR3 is TGTGCCAGCTCACCACCTAGCGGGGGTGGAGATACGCAGTATTTT. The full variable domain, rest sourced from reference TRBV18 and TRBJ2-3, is NAGVMQNPRHLVRRRGQEARLRCSPMKGHSHVYWYRQLPEEGLKFMVYLQKENIIDESGMPKERFSAEFPKEGPSILRIQQVVRGDSAAYFCASSPPSGGGDTQYFGPGTRLTVL.

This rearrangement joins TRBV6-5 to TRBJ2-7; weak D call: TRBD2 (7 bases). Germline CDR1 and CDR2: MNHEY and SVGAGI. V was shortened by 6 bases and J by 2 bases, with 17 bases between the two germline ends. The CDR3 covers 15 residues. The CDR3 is CASRRGGGQTYEQYF. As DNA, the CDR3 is TGTGCCAGCAGAAGGGGCGGGGGCCAGACCTACGAGCAGTACTTC.

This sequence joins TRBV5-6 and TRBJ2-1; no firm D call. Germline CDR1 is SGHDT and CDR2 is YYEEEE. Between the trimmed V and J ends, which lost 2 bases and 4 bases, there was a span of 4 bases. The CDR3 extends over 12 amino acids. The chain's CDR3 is CASSLDYNEQFF. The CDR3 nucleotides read TGTGCCAGCAGCTTAGATTACAATGAGCAGTTCTTC.

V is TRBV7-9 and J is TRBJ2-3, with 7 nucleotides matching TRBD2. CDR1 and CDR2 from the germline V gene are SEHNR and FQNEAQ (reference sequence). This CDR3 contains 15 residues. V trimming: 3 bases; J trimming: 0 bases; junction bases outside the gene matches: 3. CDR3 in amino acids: CASSFRGGSTDTQYF. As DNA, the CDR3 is TGTGCCAGCAGCTTTAGGGGAGGGAGCACAGATACGCAGTATTTT.

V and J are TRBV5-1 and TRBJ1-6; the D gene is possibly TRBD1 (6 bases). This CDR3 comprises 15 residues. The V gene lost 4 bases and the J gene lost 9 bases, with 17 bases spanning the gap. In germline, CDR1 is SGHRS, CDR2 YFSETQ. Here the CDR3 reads CASSRGGQGTSPLHF. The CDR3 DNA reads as TGCGCCAGCAGCAGAGGGGGGCAGGGAACTTCACCCCTCCACTTT.